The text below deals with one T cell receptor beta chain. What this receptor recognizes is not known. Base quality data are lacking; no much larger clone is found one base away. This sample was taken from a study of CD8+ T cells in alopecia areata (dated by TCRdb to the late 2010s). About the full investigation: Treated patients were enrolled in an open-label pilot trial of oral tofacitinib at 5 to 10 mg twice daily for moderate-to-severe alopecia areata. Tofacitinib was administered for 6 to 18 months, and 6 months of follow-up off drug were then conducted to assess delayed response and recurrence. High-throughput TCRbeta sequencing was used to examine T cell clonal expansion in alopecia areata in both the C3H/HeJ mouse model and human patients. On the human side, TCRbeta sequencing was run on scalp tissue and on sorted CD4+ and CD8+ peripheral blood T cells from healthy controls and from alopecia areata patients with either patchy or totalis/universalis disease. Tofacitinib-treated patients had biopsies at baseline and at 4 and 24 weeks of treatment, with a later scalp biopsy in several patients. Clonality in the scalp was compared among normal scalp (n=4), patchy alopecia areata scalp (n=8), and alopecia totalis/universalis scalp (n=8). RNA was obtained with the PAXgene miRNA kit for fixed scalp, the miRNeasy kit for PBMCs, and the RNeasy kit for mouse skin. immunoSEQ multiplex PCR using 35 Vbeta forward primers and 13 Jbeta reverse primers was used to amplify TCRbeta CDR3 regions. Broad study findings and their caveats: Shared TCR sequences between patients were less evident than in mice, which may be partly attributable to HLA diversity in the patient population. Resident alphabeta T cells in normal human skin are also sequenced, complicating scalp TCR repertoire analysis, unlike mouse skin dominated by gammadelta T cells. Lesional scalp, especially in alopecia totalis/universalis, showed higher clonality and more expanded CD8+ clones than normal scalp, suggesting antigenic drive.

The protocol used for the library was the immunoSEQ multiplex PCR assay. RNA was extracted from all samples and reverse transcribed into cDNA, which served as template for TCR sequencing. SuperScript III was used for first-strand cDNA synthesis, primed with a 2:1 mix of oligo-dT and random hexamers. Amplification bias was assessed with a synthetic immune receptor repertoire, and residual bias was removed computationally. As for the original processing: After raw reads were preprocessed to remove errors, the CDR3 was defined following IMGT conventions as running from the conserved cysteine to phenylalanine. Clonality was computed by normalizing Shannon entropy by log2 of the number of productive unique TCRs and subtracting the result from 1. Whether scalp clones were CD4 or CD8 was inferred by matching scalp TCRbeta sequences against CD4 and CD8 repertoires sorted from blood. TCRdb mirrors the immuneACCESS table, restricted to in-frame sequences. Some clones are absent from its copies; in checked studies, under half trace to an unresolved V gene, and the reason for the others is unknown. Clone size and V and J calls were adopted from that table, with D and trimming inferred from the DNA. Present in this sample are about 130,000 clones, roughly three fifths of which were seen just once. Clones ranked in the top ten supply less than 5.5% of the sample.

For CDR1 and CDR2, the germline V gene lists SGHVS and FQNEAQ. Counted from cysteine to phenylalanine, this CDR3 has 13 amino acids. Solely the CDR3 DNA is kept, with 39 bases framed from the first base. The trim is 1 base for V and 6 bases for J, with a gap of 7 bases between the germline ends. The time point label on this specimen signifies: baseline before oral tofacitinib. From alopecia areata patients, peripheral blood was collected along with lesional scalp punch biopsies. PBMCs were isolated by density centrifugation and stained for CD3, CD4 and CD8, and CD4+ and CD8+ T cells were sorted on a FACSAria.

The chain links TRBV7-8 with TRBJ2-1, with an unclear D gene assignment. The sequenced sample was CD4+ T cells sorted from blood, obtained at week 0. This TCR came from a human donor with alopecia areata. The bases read TGTGCCAGCAGCTTAGGTCCCTTCAATGAGCAGTTCTTC. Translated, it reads CASSLGPFNEQFF.